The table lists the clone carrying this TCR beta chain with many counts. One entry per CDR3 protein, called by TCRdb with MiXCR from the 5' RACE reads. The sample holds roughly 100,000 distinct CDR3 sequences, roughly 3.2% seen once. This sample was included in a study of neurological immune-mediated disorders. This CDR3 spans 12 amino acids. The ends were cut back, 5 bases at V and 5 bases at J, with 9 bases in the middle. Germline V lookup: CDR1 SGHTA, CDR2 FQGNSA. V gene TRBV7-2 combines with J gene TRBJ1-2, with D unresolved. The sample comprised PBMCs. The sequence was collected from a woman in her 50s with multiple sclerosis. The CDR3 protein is CASSLALYGYTF. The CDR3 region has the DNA TGTGCCAGCAGCCTGGCCCTTTATGGCTACACCTTC.